The text below deals with one T cell receptor beta chain. No antigen is known for it. The sample belongs to a study of CD8+ T cells in alopecia areata. Study-level background: Oral tofacitinib, 5 to 10 mg twice daily, was given in an open-label trial.

This CDR3 spans 15 amino acids. The V segment lost 0 bases and the J segment 0 bases; nucleotides outside the gene matches: 2. Germline CDR1 reads SGHRS; CDR2 reads YFSETQ. RNA was extracted and reverse transcribed into cDNA as the sequencing template. Repertoires were generated with immunoSEQ multiplex PCR, while TCRdb's copy carries only in-frame clones and drops some. The data show 140,000 to 150,000 clones, roughly 53% seen once. Study-wide findings and caveats: In lesional scalp, particularly from alopecia totalis/universalis, clonality was higher than in normal scalp.

Punch biopsies of lesional scalp, plus peripheral blood, were taken from alopecia areata patients. PBMCs served as the source from which CD4+ and CD8+ T cells were sorted. This specimen consisted of CD4+ T cells sorted from blood, obtained at week 0. The V and J genes are TRBV5-1 and TRBJ1-1, with TRBD1 matching 7 bases. The TCR sequence derives from a human donor with alopecia areata. The CDR3 sequence is CASSLGDSMNTEAFF. In DNA form, the CDR3 reads TGCGCCAGCAGCTTGGGGGACAGCATGAACACTGAAGCTTTCTTT.